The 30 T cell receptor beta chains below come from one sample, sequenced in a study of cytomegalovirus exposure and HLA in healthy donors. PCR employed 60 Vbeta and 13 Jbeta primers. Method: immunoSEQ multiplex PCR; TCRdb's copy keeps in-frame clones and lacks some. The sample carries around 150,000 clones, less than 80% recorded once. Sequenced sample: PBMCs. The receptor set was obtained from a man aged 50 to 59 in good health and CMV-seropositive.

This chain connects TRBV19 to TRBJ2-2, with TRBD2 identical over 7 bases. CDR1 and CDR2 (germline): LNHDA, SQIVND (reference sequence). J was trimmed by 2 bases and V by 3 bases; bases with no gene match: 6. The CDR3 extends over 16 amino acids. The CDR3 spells CASSIFETSNTGELFF. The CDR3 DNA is TGTGCCAGTAGTATTTTCGAGACTAGCAACACCGGGGAGCTGTTTTTT.

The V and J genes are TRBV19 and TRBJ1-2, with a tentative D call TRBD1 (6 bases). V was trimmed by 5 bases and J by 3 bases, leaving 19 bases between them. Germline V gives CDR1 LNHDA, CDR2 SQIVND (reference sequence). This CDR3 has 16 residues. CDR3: CASSVQGEGSHYGYTF. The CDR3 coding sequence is TGTGCCAGTAGTGTACAGGGAGAAGGGTCGCACTATGGCTACACCTTC.

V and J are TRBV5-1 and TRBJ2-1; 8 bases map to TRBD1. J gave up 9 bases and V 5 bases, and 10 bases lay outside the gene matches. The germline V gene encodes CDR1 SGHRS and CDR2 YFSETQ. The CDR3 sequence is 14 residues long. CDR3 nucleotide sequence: TGCGCCAGCAGGTGGACGGGACAGGAAATTGAGCAGTTCTTC. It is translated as CASRWTGQEIEQFF.

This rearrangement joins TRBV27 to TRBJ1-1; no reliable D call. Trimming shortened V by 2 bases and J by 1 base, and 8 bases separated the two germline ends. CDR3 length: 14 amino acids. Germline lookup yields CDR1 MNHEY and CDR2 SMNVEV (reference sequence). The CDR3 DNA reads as TGTGCCAGCAGTTTAGCATCGGGGAACACTGAAGCTTTCTTT. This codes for CASSLASGNTEAFF.

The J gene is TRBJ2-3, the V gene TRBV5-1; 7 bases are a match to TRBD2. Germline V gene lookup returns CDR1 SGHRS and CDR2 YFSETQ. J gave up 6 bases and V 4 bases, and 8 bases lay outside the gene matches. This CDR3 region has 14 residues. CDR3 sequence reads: CASSRGGGSDTQYF. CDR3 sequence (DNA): TGCGCCAGCAGCCGTGGGGGGGGGTCGGATACGCAGTATTTT.

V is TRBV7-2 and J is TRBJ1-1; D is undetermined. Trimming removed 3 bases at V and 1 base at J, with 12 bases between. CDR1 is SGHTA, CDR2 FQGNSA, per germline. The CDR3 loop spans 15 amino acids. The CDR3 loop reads CASSLIPAANTEAFF. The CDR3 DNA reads TGTGCCAGCAGCTTGATCCCGGCGGCGAACACTGAAGCTTTCTTT. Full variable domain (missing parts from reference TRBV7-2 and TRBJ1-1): GAGVSQSPSNKVTEKGKDVELRCDPISGHTALYWYRQSLGQGLEFLIYFQGNSAPDKSGLPSDRFSAERTGGSVSTLTIQRTQQEDSAVYLCASSLIPAANTEAFFGQGTRLTVV.

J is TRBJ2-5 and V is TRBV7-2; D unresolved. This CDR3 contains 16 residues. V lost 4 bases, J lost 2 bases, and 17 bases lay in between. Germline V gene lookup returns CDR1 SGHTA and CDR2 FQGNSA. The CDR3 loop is CASSSPRRGGQETQYF. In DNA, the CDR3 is TGTGCCAGCAGCTCCCCTAGAAGAGGCGGACAAGAGACCCAGTACTTC.

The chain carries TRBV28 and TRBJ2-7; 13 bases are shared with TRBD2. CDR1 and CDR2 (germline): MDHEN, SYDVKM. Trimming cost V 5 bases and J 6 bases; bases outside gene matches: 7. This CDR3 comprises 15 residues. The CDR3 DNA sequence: TGTGCCAGCAGTCTCGGGACTAGCGGGAATCCCGAGCAGTACTTC. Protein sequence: CASSLGTSGNPEQYF. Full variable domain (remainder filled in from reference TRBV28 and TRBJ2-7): DVKVTQSSRYLVKRTGEKVFLECVQDMDHENMFWYRQDPGLGLRLIYFSYDVKMKEKGDIPEGYSVSREKKERFSLILESASTNQTSMYLCASSLGTSGNPEQYFGPGTRLTVT.

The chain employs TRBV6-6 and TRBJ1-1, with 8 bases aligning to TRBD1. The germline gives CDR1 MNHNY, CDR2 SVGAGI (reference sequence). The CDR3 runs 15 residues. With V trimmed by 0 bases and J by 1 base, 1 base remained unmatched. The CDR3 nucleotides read TGTGCCAGCAGTTACTCGGGGACAGGGAACACTGAAGCTTTCTTT. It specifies CASSYSGTGNTEAFF.

CDR3 protein: CASSWVTGEGYTF. CDR3 sequence (DNA): TGCGCCAGCAGCTGGGTGACAGGGGAAGGCTACACCTTC. The rearrangement uses TRBV5-1 and TRBJ1-2; 8 bases are shared with TRBD1. The CDR3 spans 13 residues. From germline, CDR1 is SGHRS and CDR2 YFSETQ. Trimming cost V 3 bases and J 8 bases; bases outside gene matches: 6.

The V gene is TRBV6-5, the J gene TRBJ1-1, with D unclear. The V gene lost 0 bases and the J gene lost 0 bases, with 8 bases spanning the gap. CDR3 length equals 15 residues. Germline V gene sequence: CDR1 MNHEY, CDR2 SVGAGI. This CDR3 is CASSYSSGMNTEAFF. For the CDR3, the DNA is TGTGCCAGCAGTTACTCGTCAGGTATGAACACTGAAGCTTTCTTT.

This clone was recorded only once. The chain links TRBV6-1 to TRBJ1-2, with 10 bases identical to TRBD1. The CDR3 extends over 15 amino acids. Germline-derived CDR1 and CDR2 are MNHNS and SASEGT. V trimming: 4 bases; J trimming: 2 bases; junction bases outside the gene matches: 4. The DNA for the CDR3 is TGTGCCAGCAGTGGACGACAGGGGGCCAACTATGGCTACACCTTC. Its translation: CASSGRQGANYGYTF.

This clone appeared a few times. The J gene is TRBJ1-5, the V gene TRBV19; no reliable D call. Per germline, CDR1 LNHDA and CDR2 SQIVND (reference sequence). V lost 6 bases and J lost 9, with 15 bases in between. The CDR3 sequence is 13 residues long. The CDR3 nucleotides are TGTGCCAGTAGCGTATCTGGGTCGGGGCCCCAGCATTTT. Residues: CASSVSGSGPQHF. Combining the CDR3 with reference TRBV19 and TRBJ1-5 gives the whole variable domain DGGITQSPKYLFRKEGQNVTLSCEQNLNHDAMYWYRQDPGQGLRLIYYSQIVNDFQKGDIAEGYSVSREKKESFPLTVTSAQKNPTAFYLCASSVSGSGPQHFGDGTRLSIL.

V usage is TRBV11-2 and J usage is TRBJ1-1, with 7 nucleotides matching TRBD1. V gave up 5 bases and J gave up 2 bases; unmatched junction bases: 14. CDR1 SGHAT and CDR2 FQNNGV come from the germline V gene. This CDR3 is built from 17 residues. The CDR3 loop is CASSDLLRRQGNTEAFF. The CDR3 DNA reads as TGTGCCAGCAGCGACCTATTACGTCGACAGGGAAACACTGAAGCTTTCTTT.

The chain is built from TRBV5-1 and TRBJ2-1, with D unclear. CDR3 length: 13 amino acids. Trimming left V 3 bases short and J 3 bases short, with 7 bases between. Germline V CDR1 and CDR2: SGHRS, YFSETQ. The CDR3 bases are TGCGCCAGCAGCTCCTACGGCTACAATGAGCAGTTCTTC. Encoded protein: CASSSYGYNEQFF.

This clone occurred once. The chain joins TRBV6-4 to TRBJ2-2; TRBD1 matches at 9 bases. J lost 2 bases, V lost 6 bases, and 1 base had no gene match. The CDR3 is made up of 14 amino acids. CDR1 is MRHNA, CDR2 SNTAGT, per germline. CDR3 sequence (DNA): TGTGCCAGCAGGACAGGGGGAAACACCGGGGAGCTGTTTTTT. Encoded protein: CASRTGGNTGELFF.

The CDR3 region has the DNA TGTGCCAGCAGCCAAGTGGAGCGAAGCGAGCAGTACTTC. It is translated as CASSQVERSEQYF. The chain combines TRBV14 with TRBJ2-7; unclear D gene. CDR3 length: 13 amino acids. Deletions cut 1 base from V and 6 bases from J, with 10 bases between. Germline V gene data show CDR1 as SGHDN and CDR2 as FVKESK.

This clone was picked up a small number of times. CDR3 DNA: TGTGCCAGCAGTTCCCTAAGAGACAGGGACACCGGGGAGCTGTTTTTT. Residues: CASSSLRDRDTGELFF. J is TRBJ2-2 and V is TRBV5-6; TRBD1 agrees at 7 bases. This CDR3 contains 16 residues. V was clipped by 5 bases and J by 3 bases; unmatched bases: 10. Germline V lookup: CDR1 SGHDT, CDR2 YYEEEE.

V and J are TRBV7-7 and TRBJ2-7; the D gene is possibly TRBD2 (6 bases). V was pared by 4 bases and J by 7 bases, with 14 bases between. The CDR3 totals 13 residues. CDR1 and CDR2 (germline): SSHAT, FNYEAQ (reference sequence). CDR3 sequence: CASSSSAHGEQYF. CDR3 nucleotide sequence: TGTGCCAGCAGCTCTAGCGCTCATGGGGAGCAGTACTTC.

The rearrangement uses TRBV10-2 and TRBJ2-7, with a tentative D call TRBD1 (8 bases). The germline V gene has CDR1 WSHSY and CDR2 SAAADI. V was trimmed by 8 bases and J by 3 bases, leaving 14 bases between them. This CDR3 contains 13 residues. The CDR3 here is CASSQGGDYEQYF. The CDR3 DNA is TGCGCCAGCTCACAGGGGGGGGACTACGAGCAGTACTTC.

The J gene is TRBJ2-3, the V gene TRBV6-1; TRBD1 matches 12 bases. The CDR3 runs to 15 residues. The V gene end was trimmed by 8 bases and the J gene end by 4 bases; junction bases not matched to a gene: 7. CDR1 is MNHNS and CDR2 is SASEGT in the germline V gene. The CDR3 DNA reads TGTGCCAGCGGCCCGGGACAGGGGGCCCCAGATACGCAGTATTTT. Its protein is CASGPGQGAPDTQYF.

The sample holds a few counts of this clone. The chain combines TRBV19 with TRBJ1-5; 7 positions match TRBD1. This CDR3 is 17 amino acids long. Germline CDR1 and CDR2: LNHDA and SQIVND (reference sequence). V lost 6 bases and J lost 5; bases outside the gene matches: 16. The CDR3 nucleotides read TGTGCCAGTAGCCGTAAGGTCCAGACAGGGTCCGATCAGCCCCAGCATTTT. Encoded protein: CASSRKVQTGSDQPQHF.

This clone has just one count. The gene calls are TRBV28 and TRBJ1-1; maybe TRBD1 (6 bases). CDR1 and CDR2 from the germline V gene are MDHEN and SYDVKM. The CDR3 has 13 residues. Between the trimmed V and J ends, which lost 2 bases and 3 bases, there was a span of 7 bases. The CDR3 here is CASSLNRDTEAFF. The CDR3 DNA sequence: TGTGCCAGCAGTTTAAACAGGGACACTGAAGCTTTCTTT.

CDR3: CASRTGPSYGYTF. The CDR3, as DNA: TGTGCCAGCAGAACAGGGCCCTCCTATGGCTACACCTTC. This chain links TRBV6-5 with TRBJ1-2; a possible D gene is TRBD1 (6 bases). The CDR3 length is 13 residues. CDR1 and CDR2 (germline): MNHEY, SVGAGI. Trimming shortened V by 6 bases and J by 4 bases, and 12 bases separated the two germline ends.

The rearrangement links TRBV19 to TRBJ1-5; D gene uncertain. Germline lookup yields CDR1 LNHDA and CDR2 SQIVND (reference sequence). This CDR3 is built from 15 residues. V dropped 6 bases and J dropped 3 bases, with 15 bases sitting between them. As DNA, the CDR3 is TGTGCCAGTAGACAACAGAACACATACAATCAGCCCCAGCATTTT. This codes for CASRQQNTYNQPQHF. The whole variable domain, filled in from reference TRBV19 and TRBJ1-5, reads DGGITQSPKYLFRKEGQNVTLSCEQNLNHDAMYWYRQDPGQGLRLIYYSQIVNDFQKGDIAEGYSVSREKKESFPLTVTSAQKNPTAFYLCASRQQNTYNQPQHFGDGTRLSIL.

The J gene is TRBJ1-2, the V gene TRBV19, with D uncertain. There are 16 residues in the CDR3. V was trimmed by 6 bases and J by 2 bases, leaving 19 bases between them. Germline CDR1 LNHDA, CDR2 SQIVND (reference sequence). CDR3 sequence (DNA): TGTGCCAGTAGGTACCTTCCAGGTGTCGAAAACTATGGCTACACCTTC. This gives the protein CASRYLPGVENYGYTF.

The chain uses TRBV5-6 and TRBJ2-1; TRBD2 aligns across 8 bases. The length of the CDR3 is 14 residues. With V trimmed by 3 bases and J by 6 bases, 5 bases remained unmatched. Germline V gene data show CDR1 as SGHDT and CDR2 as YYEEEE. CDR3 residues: CASSSPGGANEQFF. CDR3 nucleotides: TGTGCCAGCAGCTCCCCGGGGGGGGCCAATGAGCAGTTCTTC.

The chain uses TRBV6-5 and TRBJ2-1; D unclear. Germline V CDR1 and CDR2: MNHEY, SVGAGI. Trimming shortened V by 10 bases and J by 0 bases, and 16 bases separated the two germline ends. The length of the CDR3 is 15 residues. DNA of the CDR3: TGTGCCACCCTCCATCGTGACTTCTCCTACAATGAGCAGTTCTTC. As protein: CATLHRDFSYNEQFF.

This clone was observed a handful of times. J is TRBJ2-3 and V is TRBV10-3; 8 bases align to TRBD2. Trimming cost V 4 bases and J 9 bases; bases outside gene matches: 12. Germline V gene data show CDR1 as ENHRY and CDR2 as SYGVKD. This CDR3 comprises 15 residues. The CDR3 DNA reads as TGTGCCATCAGTGGCGATAGCGGGGTAGGAGGGACGCAGTATTTT. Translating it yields CAISGDSGVGGTQYF.

DNA for the CDR3: TGTGCCAGCAGCAAGGGTGGGACACAAGATACGCAGTATTTT. It codes for CASSKGGTQDTQYF. V and J are TRBV7-2 and TRBJ2-3; D perhaps matches TRBD1 (6 bases). The CDR3 totals 14 residues. Trimming took off 5 bases at V and 5 bases at J, with 14 bases between the two ends. Germline CDR1 is SGHTA and CDR2 is FQGNSA. Complete variable domain (other parts from reference TRBV7-2 and TRBJ2-3): GAGVSQSPSNKVTEKGKDVELRCDPISGHTALYWYRQSLGQGLEFLIYFQGNSAPDKSGLPSDRFSAERTGGSVSTLTIQRTQQEDSAVYLCASSKGGTQDTQYFGPGTRLTVL.